These T cell receptor beta chains were read from a single sample in a study of early T cells in non-severe SARS-CoV-2 infection. In TCRdb, the 5' RACE reads were re-called with MiXCR into one record per CDR3 protein. Of 35,000 to 45,000 distinct CDR3 sequences in the sample, 3.9% were seen once. Sequencing was done on a sample of whole blood. The receptor set was obtained from an adult who was a healthcare worker with PCR-confirmed SARS-CoV-2 infection or an uninfected control (not recorded which). The CDR3 runs from the conserved cysteine through the conserved F or W. A D gene is named only where the DNA matches it firmly. Rows give clone size only sometimes, using once, few, many, or a class for an expanded clone.

J gene: TRBJ1-5; V gene: TRBV2; D gene: -; clone size: many; CDR3 DNA: TGTGCCAGCAATACCGACGGGGATCAGCCCCAGCATTTT; CDR3 protein: CASNTDGDQPQHF
J gene: TRBJ1-1; V gene: TRBV19; D gene: -; clone size: many; CDR3 DNA: TGTGCCAGTAGTATTTGGGGGAACACTGAAGCTTTCTTT; CDR3 protein: CASSIWGNTEAFF
J gene: TRBJ1-1; V gene: TRBV18; D gene: TRBD1; clone size: many; CDR3 DNA: TGTGCCAGCTCACCTAACGCAGGGGGCGCGACTGAAGCTTTCTTT; CDR3 protein: CASSPNAGGATEAFF
J gene: TRBJ2-1; V gene: TRBV24-1; D gene: -; clone size: once; CDR3 DNA: TGTGCCACCAGTGGGAACTGGGGTGAGCAGTTCTTC; CDR3 protein: CATSGNWGEQFF
J gene: TRBJ2-7; V gene: TRBV10-3; D gene: TRBD2; clone size: medium-sized; CDR3 DNA: TGTGCCATCAGTGGTTTTACTAGCGGGGACTACGAGCAGTACTTC; CDR3 protein: CAISGFTSGDYEQYF
J gene: TRBJ1-4; V gene: TRBV12-3/TRBV12-4; D gene: TRBD1; clone size: -; CDR3 DNA: TGTGCCAGCAGTTATCAGGGGGCGAGTGAAAAACTGTTTTTT; CDR3 protein: CASSYQGASEKLFF
J gene: TRBJ2-6; V gene: TRBV5-4; D gene: -; clone size: many; CDR3 DNA: TGTGCCAGCAGCTTGGGTCAGGTCGGGGCCAACGTCCTGACTTTC; CDR3 protein: CASSLGQVGANVLTF
J gene: TRBJ2-4; V gene: TRBV7-6; D gene: TRBD1; clone size: many; CDR3 DNA: TGTGCCAGCAGCCCACGTCCGGGACAGGGAGGGAATGACATTCAGTACTTC; CDR3 protein: CASSPRPGQGGNDIQYF
J gene: TRBJ2-1; V gene: TRBV20-1; D gene: TRBD2; clone size: -; CDR3 DNA: TGCAGTGCCAAAGGACTAGCGGGAGGTTACTACCATGAGCAGTTCTTC; CDR3 protein: CSAKGLAGGYYHEQFF
J gene: TRBJ2-7; V gene: TRBV7-9; D gene: TRBD1; clone size: many; CDR3 DNA: TGTGCCAGCAGCAAGGGACAGGGAAGGTCCTACGAGCAGTACTTC; CDR3 protein: CASSKGQGRSYEQYF
J gene: TRBJ2-3; V gene: TRBV25-1; D gene: -; clone size: -; CDR3 DNA: TGTGCCAGCAGTGAATACACCGGCCTCACAGATACGCAGTATTTT; CDR3 protein: CASSEYTGLTDTQYF
J gene: TRBJ1-1; V gene: TRBV2; D gene: -; clone size: many; CDR3 DNA: TGTGCCAGCAGTGAATTGGAGGACACTGAAGCTTTCTTT; CDR3 protein: CASSELEDTEAFF
J gene: TRBJ2-7; V gene: TRBV7-2; D gene: TRBD2; clone size: many; CDR3 DNA: TGTGCCAGCAGCTTAGTCTCTAGCGGGAGCCCATACGAGCAGTACTTC; CDR3 protein: CASSLVSSGSPYEQYF
J gene: TRBJ2-1; V gene: TRBV29-1; D gene: -; clone size: few; CDR3 DNA: TGCAGCGTTGAAAGTAGCGTGAGGAATGAGCAGTTCTTC; CDR3 protein: CSVESSVRNEQFF
J gene: TRBJ1-6; V gene: TRBV9; D gene: -; clone size: few; CDR3 DNA: TGTGCCAGCAGTGACGGGGATAATTCACCCCTCCACTTT; CDR3 protein: CASSDGDNSPLHF
J gene: TRBJ2-5; V gene: TRBV7-6; D gene: TRBD2; clone size: few; CDR3 DNA: TGTGCCAGCAGCCTGGGGCCTAGCGGGAACCAAGAGACCCAGTACTTC; CDR3 protein: CASSLGPSGNQETQYF
J gene: TRBJ2-6; V gene: TRBV29-1; D gene: -; clone size: many; CDR3 DNA: TGCAGCGTTGGGACAATGGGGACTGGGGCCAACGTCCTGACTTTC; CDR3 protein: CSVGTMGTGANVLTF
J gene: TRBJ2-1; V gene: TRBV20-1; D gene: -; clone size: many; CDR3 DNA: TGCAGTGCTAGAGATCTCGTAGGGTTTTACAATGAGCAGTTCTTC; CDR3 protein: CSARDLVGFYNEQFF
J gene: TRBJ1-4; V gene: TRBV18; D gene: -; clone size: many; CDR3 DNA: TGTGCCAGCTCACTTGGGGGCGTGGATGAAAAACTGTTTTTT; CDR3 protein: CASSLGGVDEKLFF
J gene: TRBJ2-4; V gene: TRBV7-9; D gene: -; clone size: many; CDR3 DNA: TGTGCCAGCAGCTTAGCGCAGATTGCCAAAAACATTCAGTACTTC; CDR3 protein: CASSLAQIAKNIQYF
J gene: TRBJ2-2; V gene: TRBV4-3; D gene: -; clone size: many; CDR3 DNA: TGCGCCAGCAGCCAAGATAGTGGCCGGGAGCTGTTTTTT; CDR3 protein: CASSQDSGRELFF
J gene: TRBJ2-2; V gene: TRBV19; D gene: -; clone size: many; CDR3 DNA: TGTGCCAGTAGTATAGCCAGGACCGGGGAGCTGTTTTTT; CDR3 protein: CASSIARTGELFF
J gene: TRBJ2-7; V gene: TRBV27; D gene: -; clone size: many; CDR3 DNA: TGTGCCAGCAGTTCCCTTGACATGGGCACCGGTTGGTACGAGCAGTACTTC; CDR3 protein: CASSSLDMGTGWYEQYF
J gene: TRBJ1-5; V gene: TRBV29-1; D gene: -; clone size: medium-sized; CDR3 DNA: TGCAGCATCAAAGCGGGAGTCAATCAGCCCCAGCATTTT; CDR3 protein: CSIKAGVNQPQHF
J gene: TRBJ2-1; V gene: TRBV20-1; D gene: TRBD2; clone size: many; CDR3 DNA: TGCAGTGCTATCCCCTGGACTAGCGGCAACAATGAGCAGTTCTTC; CDR3 protein: CSAIPWTSGNNEQFF
J gene: TRBJ2-2; V gene: TRBV7-9; D gene: -; clone size: many; CDR3 DNA: TGTGCCAGCGTGGCCGCGGGGACCGGGGAGCTGTTTTTT; CDR3 protein: CASVAAGTGELFF
J gene: TRBJ1-5; V gene: TRBV5-5; D gene: TRBD1; clone size: many; CDR3 DNA: TGTGCCAGCTCGGAAGGACAGGGGAATCAGCCCCAGCATTTT; CDR3 protein: CASSEGQGNQPQHF
J gene: TRBJ2-1; V gene: TRBV10-3; D gene: TRBD1; clone size: -; CDR3 DNA: TGTGCCATCAGTGCCGGACAGGAGAGGCAGTTCTTC; CDR3 protein: CAISAGQERQFF
J gene: TRBJ1-5; V gene: TRBV2; D gene: -; clone size: -; CDR3 DNA: TGTGCCAGCAGTGAAATGGTCGGGGCGAATCAGCCCCAGCATTTT; CDR3 protein: CASSEMVGANQPQHF
J gene: TRBJ2-4; V gene: TRBV12-3/TRBV12-4; D gene: -; clone size: many; CDR3 DNA: TGTGCCAGCAGGACAGCAGGAACCAAAAACATTCAGTACTTC; CDR3 protein: CASRTAGTKNIQYF
J gene: TRBJ2-5; V gene: TRBV7-2; D gene: TRBD2; clone size: many; CDR3 DNA: TGTGCCAGCAGCTTAGCACCAGCGGGACAAGAGACCCAGTACTTC; CDR3 protein: CASSLAPAGQETQYF
J gene: TRBJ1-4; V gene: TRBV6-2/TRBV6-3; D gene: -; clone size: many; CDR3 DNA: TGTGCCAGCAGTACCCGGAGGGAAGAAAAACTGTTTTTT; CDR3 protein: CASSTRREEKLFF
J gene: TRBJ2-1; V gene: TRBV7-2; D gene: -; clone size: many; CDR3 DNA: TGTGCCAGCAGCTTCCAGGGGGAGCAGTTCTTC; CDR3 protein: CASSFQGEQFF
J gene: TRBJ1-5; V gene: TRBV18; D gene: TRBD1; clone size: many; CDR3 DNA: TGTGCCAGCTCCCGGACAGGGATCTATAGCAATCAGCCCCAGCATTTT; CDR3 protein: CASSRTGIYSNQPQHF
J gene: TRBJ2-7; V gene: TRBV7-3; D gene: TRBD1; clone size: many; CDR3 DNA: TGTGCCAGCAGCAAGTACGGGACAGGGACCTACGAGCAGTACTTC; CDR3 protein: CASSKYGTGTYEQYF
J gene: TRBJ1-5; V gene: TRBV3-1; D gene: -; clone size: many; CDR3 DNA: TGTGCCAGCAGCCAGGGGGCGCGGAGCAATCAGCCCCAGCATTTT; CDR3 protein: CASSQGARSNQPQHF
J gene: TRBJ2-1; V gene: TRBV6-1; D gene: TRBD2; clone size: many; CDR3 DNA: TGTGCCAGCAGTGCCCTAGCGGGTTCCTACAATGAGCAGTTCTTC; CDR3 protein: CASSALAGSYNEQFF
J gene: TRBJ2-5; V gene: TRBV12-3/TRBV12-4; D gene: TRBD2; clone size: -; CDR3 DNA: TGTGCCAGCAATCGACTAGCGGGAGGAGAGACCCAGTACTTC; CDR3 protein: CASNRLAGGETQYF
J gene: TRBJ2-1; V gene: TRBV6-4; D gene: -; clone size: many; CDR3 DNA: TGTGCCAGCAGTGAATCTCTCGAAAACAATGAGCAGTTCTTC; CDR3 protein: CASSESLENNEQFF
J gene: TRBJ2-7; V gene: TRBV6-1; D gene: TRBD2; clone size: many; CDR3 DNA: TGTGCCAGCATCCTAGCGGGAGGTTTCGAGCAGTACTTC; CDR3 protein: CASILAGGFEQYF
J gene: TRBJ1-2; V gene: TRBV4-2; D gene: TRBD1; clone size: many; CDR3 DNA: TGTGCCAGCAGCCAAGAGCCGACAGGGACTATCTATGGCTACACCTTC; CDR3 protein: CASSQEPTGTIYGYTF
J gene: TRBJ2-2; V gene: TRBV7-9; D gene: TRBD2; clone size: -; CDR3 DNA: TGTGCCAGCAGCTTAGCGCAACTAGCGGGAGGGACCGGGGAGCTGTTTTTT; CDR3 protein: CASSLAQLAGGTGELFF
J gene: TRBJ1-1; V gene: TRBV7-2; D gene: TRBD1; clone size: many; CDR3 DNA: TGTGCCAGCAGCTTAGCGGGACAGGGGAATGTAGGGAAAGCTTTCTTT; CDR3 protein: CASSLAGQGNVGKAFF
J gene: TRBJ1-1; V gene: TRBV24-1; D gene: -; clone size: many; CDR3 DNA: TGTGCCACCAGTGATTCCAGTGTCAGCACTGAAGCTTTCTTT; CDR3 protein: CATSDSSVSTEAFF
J gene: TRBJ2-7; V gene: TRBV18; D gene: TRBD1; clone size: many; CDR3 DNA: TGTGCCAGCTCACCATTGACAGGGACCTCCTACGAGCAGTACTTC; CDR3 protein: CASSPLTGTSYEQYF
J gene: TRBJ2-7; V gene: TRBV7-9; D gene: -; clone size: few; CDR3 DNA: TGTGCCAGCAGCGACTTTGATATGCAGTACTTC; CDR3 protein: CASSDFDMQYF
J gene: TRBJ2-1; V gene: TRBV2; D gene: -; clone size: many; CDR3 DNA: TGTGCCAGCAGTGTGGCCAGCTCCTACAATGAGCAGTTCTTC; CDR3 protein: CASSVASSYNEQFF
J gene: TRBJ2-3; V gene: TRBV7-8; D gene: -; clone size: few; CDR3 DNA: TGTGCCAGCAGCGTCTCCCTTCGCGGGACTAGCACAGATACGCAGTATTTT; CDR3 protein: CASSVSLRGTSTDTQYF
J gene: TRBJ2-2; V gene: TRBV7-2; D gene: -; clone size: many; CDR3 DNA: TGTGCCAGCAGCTTAGCAGGGCAGACCGGGGAGCTGTTTTTT; CDR3 protein: CASSLAGQTGELFF
J gene: TRBJ2-2; V gene: TRBV7-2; D gene: -; clone size: many; CDR3 DNA: TGTGCCAGCAGCTTAGCCTCGGCTTCTGGGGAGCTGTTTTTT; CDR3 protein: CASSLASASGELFF
J gene: TRBJ1-5; V gene: TRBV7-8; D gene: TRBD1; clone size: many; CDR3 DNA: TGTGCCAGCGGGGACAGAAATCAGCCCCAGCATTTT; CDR3 protein: CASGDRNQPQHF
J gene: TRBJ1-1; V gene: TRBV6-2/TRBV6-3; D gene: -; clone size: -; CDR3 DNA: TGTGCCAGCAGTTATCCTTTCAGGGGCTATGGCGTGGACACTGAAGCTTTCTTT; CDR3 protein: CASSYPFRGYGVDTEAFF
J gene: TRBJ1-5; V gene: TRBV29-1; D gene: -; clone size: many; CDR3 DNA: TGCAGCGTTGCATTCGCCAGTCGGGATCAGCCCCAGCATTTT; CDR3 protein: CSVAFASRDQPQHF
J gene: TRBJ2-1; V gene: TRBV19; D gene: -; clone size: many; CDR3 DNA: TGTGCCAGTAGTATTATGGGTCAGAACAATGAGCAGTTCTTC; CDR3 protein: CASSIMGQNNEQFF
J gene: TRBJ2-7; V gene: TRBV27; D gene: -; clone size: many; CDR3 DNA: TGTGCCAGCAGCCTGGGACTGAACTACGAGCAGTACTTC; CDR3 protein: CASSLGLNYEQYF
J gene: TRBJ2-5; V gene: TRBV15; D gene: TRBD2; clone size: -; CDR3 DNA: TGTGCCACCAGCAGCGGGAGGTGGGGAGAAGAGACCCAGTACTTC; CDR3 protein: CATSSGRWGEETQYF
J gene: TRBJ2-3; V gene: TRBV7-2; D gene: TRBD2; clone size: few; CDR3 DNA: TGTGCCAGCAGCTTAGCTGGGACTAGCGGGAGCCCGTGGACAGATACGCAGTATTTT; CDR3 protein: CASSLAGTSGSPWTDTQYF
J gene: TRBJ2-1; V gene: TRBV11-2; D gene: TRBD1; clone size: -; CDR3 DNA: TGTGCCAGCAGCTCGAGGACGACAGGGATGGATGAGCAGTTCTTC; CDR3 protein: CASSSRTTGMDEQFF
J gene: TRBJ2-2; V gene: TRBV5-4; D gene: TRBD1; clone size: many; CDR3 DNA: TGTGCCAGCACCATGACAGGGGTCACCGGGGAGCTGTTTTTT; CDR3 protein: CASTMTGVTGELFF